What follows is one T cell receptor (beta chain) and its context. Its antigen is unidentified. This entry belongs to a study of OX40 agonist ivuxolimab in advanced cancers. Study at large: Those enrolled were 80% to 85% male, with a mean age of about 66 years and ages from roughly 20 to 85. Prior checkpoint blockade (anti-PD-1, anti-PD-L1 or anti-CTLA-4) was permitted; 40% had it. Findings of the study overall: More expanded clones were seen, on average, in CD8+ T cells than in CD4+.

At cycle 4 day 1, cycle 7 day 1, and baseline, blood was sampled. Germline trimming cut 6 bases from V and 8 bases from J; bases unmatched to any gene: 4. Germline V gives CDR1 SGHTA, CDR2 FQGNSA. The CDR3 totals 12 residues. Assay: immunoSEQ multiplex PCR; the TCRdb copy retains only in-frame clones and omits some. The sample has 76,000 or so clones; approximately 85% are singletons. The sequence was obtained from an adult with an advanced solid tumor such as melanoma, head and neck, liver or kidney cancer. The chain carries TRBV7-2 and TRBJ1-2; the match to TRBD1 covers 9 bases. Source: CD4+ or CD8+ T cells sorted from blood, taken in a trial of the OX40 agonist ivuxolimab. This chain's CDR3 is CASSRQGDGYTF. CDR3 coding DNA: TGTGCCAGCAGTCGACAGGGGGACGGCTACACCTTC.